Included here is one T cell receptor beta chain sequence, with context. Antigen: not known. The data were obtained in a study of T-cell memory formation after mild COVID-19. About the study: TCR clusters showed largely donor specificity. Findings of the study overall: Confirmation of SARS-CoV-2 specificity was lacking for second-wave clones peaking day 37. From day 15 to 85, contracting clones were balanced between CD4 and CD8, whereas later expanders leaned toward CD4+.

TCR alpha and TCR beta cDNA libraries carrying sample barcodes and UMIs came from 5'RACE with constant-segment primers. In TCRdb, the 5' RACE reads were re-called with MiXCR into one record per CDR3 protein. This sample has around 250,000 distinct CDR3 sequences, with around 17% found just once. There are 15 residues in the CDR3. V gave up 6 bases and J gave up 8 bases; unmatched junction bases: 15. Germline assignment: CDR1 DFQATT and CDR2 SNEGSKA (reference sequence). The receptor's source is a man between 18 and 29 years old who had mild COVID-19 (a few samples of this study predate the infection). Cell type and time point are not known. The specimen was PBMCs or a T cell subset sorted from them (not recorded which). This chain connects TRBV20-1 to TRBJ1-4; 7 nucleotides line up with TRBD1. CDR3 protein: CSAQISGTQGEKLFF. The DNA for the CDR3 is TGCAGTGCGCAAATCTCCGGGACACAGGGGGAAAAACTGTTTTTT.